This TCR beta chain was observed in a study of regulatory T cells in long-lasting Graves disease (dated by TCRdb to about 2021). In the study overall: Patients with newly diagnosed Graves' disease had been on antithyroid drugs for under 3 months. The study was conducted in China and was registered as a clinical trial. Peripheral blood TCR sequencing and RNA sequencing compared persistent Graves' disease patients with newly diagnosed Graves' disease patients. TCR sequencing covered some 13 persistent and 20 or so newly diagnosed Graves' disease patients, approximately 33 samples in total. The study at large found these results: Sequencing and analysis were limited to the TCR beta chain. The study examined only peripheral blood because the primary lesion, thyroid tissue, could not be accessed. As a limitation, the authors acknowledged that the small sample size may reduce accuracy. A larger number of public clonotypes was shared among persistent patients (about 2,700) than among newly diagnosed patients (around 880). Lower TCR Shannon entropy and fewer highly expanded clones were observed in persistent Graves' disease patients than in newly diagnosed patients, which suggested clonal expansion. TRBV28, TRBJ1-2 and TRBJ2-5 were preferentially used in persistent disease, while TRBV20-1 and TRBJ2-1 were favored in newly diagnosed disease.

Library method: multiplex PCR. The run used an Illumina HiSeq 4000. TCR beta libraries were built with iRepertoire HTBI primers and Arm-PCR amplification of CDR3 regions. Before sequencing, the PCR products underwent gel purification. The authors' analysis ran thus. Gene usage analysis of CDR3 amino acid clonotypes used the roughly 60 TRBV and around 13 TRBJ segments found across samples. Filtered high-quality paired reads were merged into contigs using COPE and FqMerger. BLAST was used to align contigs to IMGT TRBV, TRBD and TRBJ reference genes, and CDR3 was defined according to IMGT. Any clonotype with a frequency above 0.1% was counted as a highly expanded clone. Shannon entropy was used to measure repertoire diversity, and the Gini coefficient was used to measure V-J evenness. Public clonotypes were defined as clonotypes shared by more than one individual. TCRdb redid the processing of the public reads, applying fastp at Q25 and MiXCR, and retained in-frame beta chains. Rows are unified per CDR3 protein, each entry keeping the most common DNA and genes. TCRdb, rather than the study authors, made the V and J calls. This sample has over 500,000 distinct CDR3 sequences in its table, and 15% to 20% of those were observed once. The top ten clones comprise approximately 12% of the sample.

The time point label, read with the paper, signifies: newly diagnosed GD, antithyroid drugs for less than 3 months. For both TCR sequencing and RNA sequencing, RNA was extracted from PBMCs using TRIzol. The diagnosis of Graves' disease followed American Thyroid Association guidelines. Patients for the study were recruited at an endocrinology department in Xi'an, China. From each patient, approximately 10 milliliters of peripheral blood was collected into an EDTA anticoagulant tube. Ficoll Paque Plus density gradient separation was used to isolate PBMCs, and no further T cell sorting was performed. An Agilent 2100 Bioanalyzer and agarose gel were used to assess RNA quality, and a NanoDrop 2000 was used to measure RNA concentration. This clonotype was counted many times. Its antigen has not been determined. No base quality values were provided; no much bigger clone lies one nucleotide off. The junction carries 17 bases between V and J, which are trimmed by 0 bases and 7 bases respectively. The CDR3 numbers 15 residues from cysteine through phenylalanine. The read is trimmed to its CDR3 DNA, 45 bases read in frame from base 1.

The same sample was also studied in work on T cells in Graves' hyperthyroidism and ophthalmopathy. The second study's authors report: A patient counted as having stable Graves' hyperthyroidism if no progression to ophthalmopathy occurred over 18 months of follow-up. The hyperthyroidism patients were between 18 and 65 years old and newly diagnosed, with a disease duration of less than 2 months. Patients with uncontrolled infections, other autoimmune diseases, pregnancy or lactation were excluded. Clinical symptoms, serum thyroxine and TRAb, thyroid ultrasound, and orbital computed tomography formed the basis for the diagnoses. A first-round RT-PCR of the TCR CDR3 used the HTBI primer set with the Qiagen OneStep RT-PCR kit. Blood samples also contained most of the expanded thyroid clonotypes (frequency above 0.001), which suggests that blood repertoires may reflect thyroid immune responses. A 13 V-J signature model separated ophthalmopathy from stable hyperthyroidism, with around 91% sensitivity and 81.08% specificity in cross-validation and 80%/75% in testing. In validation, the model predicted progression to ophthalmopathy with about 71% sensitivity and roughly 72% specificity, a median of approximately 6.7 months before onset. TCR V-J signatures able to tell the groups apart were searched for in a discovery cohort of 100 patients, of whom over 40 had Graves' ophthalmopathy and 57 had stable Graves' hyperthyroidism. Prospective prediction of ophthalmopathy was tested in an independent validation cohort of about 19 hyperthyroidism patients and roughly 16 patients who later progressed to ophthalmopathy. For training and testing, the 100 or so patients in the discovery cohort were randomly divided in a 7:3 ratio. In six Graves' hyperthyroidism patients, the study also compared T-cell repertoires from thyroid tissue with T-cell repertoires from blood. After sampling, hyperthyroidism patients received methimazole starting at 30 mg daily, and ophthalmopathy patients received high-dose intravenous methylprednisolone. Libraries were constructed in a second round of multiplex PCR, after which size selection and purification were performed. Libraries were sequenced paired-end with 100 bp reads on an Illumina HiSeq2000. SOAPnuke was used to process the raw data, removing reads that contained adapters or uncalled bases, had a mean Phred below 15, or lacked an exact match to the constant primer or identifier. High-quality paired reads were merged using COPE v1.2.5, and each unique nucleotide sequence was defined as a clonotype. Clonotypes were aligned to IMGT TRBV, TRBD and TRBJ reference segments using MiTCR v1.1. Only V-J combinations with frequency above 0.0001, covering 99.2% of repertoires, were analysed. A TCS score was defined as the ratio between F50 (clonal expansion) and ExV (chaos), using BLOSUM62-based TCRdist between CDR3 peptides within each V-J. Welch's t-statistics and random forest reduced 500 to 550 V-J features to under 15, which were used in a naive Bayes classifier (R e1071). No statistical method was used to set the sample size in advance, and investigators knew the group allocation. The paper describes TCR Vbeta CDR3 sequencing of 135 peripheral blood samples, made up of 40 to 45 ophthalmopathy patients, 70 to 80 hyperthyroidism patients and about 17 progressor patients.

This material consisted of peripheral blood mononuclear cells (PBMCs), taken at new diagnosis, from a patient treated with antithyroid drugs. This chain is built from TRBV5-7 and TRBJ2-7; the D segment could be TRBD1, given 6 matching bases. TRBV5-7 qualifies as an ORF whose function is uncertain. This receptor was identified in a young man with Graves disease. Donor details come from another sample of the same person, matched by shared clones. The bases read TGTGCCAGCAGCTTGGACGGGACACCTCTTCCAGAGCAGTACTTC. Its amino acids are CASSLDGTPLPEQYF.